Listed below are T cell receptor beta chains from one sample, sequenced in a study of T cell responses to AZD1222 COVID-19 vaccine. The assay was immunoSEQ multiplex PCR, and TCRdb's table has in-frame clones only and misses some. This table holds tens of thousands of clones, 85% to 90% found once. Sequences were derived from peripheral blood, sampled 28 days after the second AZD1222 dose. The receptor set was obtained from an adult who received the AZD1222 COVID-19 vaccine. Each CDR3 is given with its conserved first and last residue. D genes are given only for firm matches. The listing skips clone size in some rows; elsewhere it reads once, few, many or a size class.

abundance	len	j_gene	v_gene	d_gene	CDR3aa	CDR3nt
.	15	TRBJ2-5	TRBV5-1	.	CASSRTTGTQETQYF	TGCGCCAGCAGCAGGACTACAGGGACTCAAGAGACCCAGTACTTC
.	14	TRBJ2-5	TRBV3-1/TRBV3-2	.	CASSQAGILGTQYF	TGTGCCAGCAGCCAAGCTGGCATCTTGGGGACCCAGTACTTC
.	14	TRBJ1-2	TRBV28	TRBD1	CASSTMTGKDGYTF	TGTGCCAGCAGTACCATGACAGGGAAAGATGGCTACACCTTC
once	15	TRBJ2-2	TRBV6-5	TRBD1	CASISTGGWTGELFF	TGTGCCAGCATCTCGACAGGGGGCTGGACCGGGGAGCTGTTTTTT
once	12	TRBJ1-2	TRBV12-3/TRBV12-4	.	CASSPSETGYTF	TGTGCCAGCAGCCCCTCAGAAACTGGCTACACCTTC
.	15	TRBJ2-5	TRBV28	.	CASSFRGAGQETQYF	TGTGCCAGCAGTTTCCGGGGGGCCGGCCAAGAGACCCAGTACTTC
.	15	TRBJ1-3	TRBV5-1	.	CASSYTGSSGNTIYF	TGCGCCAGCAGCTACACAGGGAGCTCTGGAAACACCATATATTTT
.	15	TRBJ1-4	TRBV5-1	.	CASSPTGATNEKLFF	TGCGCCAGCAGCCCTACAGGAGCAACTAATGAAAAACTGTTTTTT
.	13	TRBJ2-7	TRBV6-5	.	CASSYGGRYEQYF	TGTGCCAGCAGTTACGGGGGTCGGTACGAGCAGTACTTC
.	14	TRBJ2-7	TRBV6-5	TRBD1	CASGRDRSSYEQYF	TGTGCCAGCGGCCGGGACAGAAGCTCCTACGAGCAGTACTTC
once	14	TRBJ1-1	TRBV19	.	CASSTYPRPEEAFF	TGTGCCAGTAGTACCTACCCCCGGCCCGAGGAAGCTTTCTTT
few	13	TRBJ1-2	TRBV27	.	CASSLSSYYGYTF	TGTGCCAGCAGTTTATCCAGCTACTATGGCTACACCTTC
.	15	TRBJ2-7	TRBV6-5	TRBD1	CASSPIGTGSYEQYF	TGTGCCAGCAGTCCTATAGGGACAGGTTCCTACGAGCAGTACTTC
.	14	TRBJ1-4	TRBV7-9	TRBD1	CASSSDRVGEKLFF	TGTGCCAGCAGCTCGGACAGGGTTGGAGAAAAACTGTTTTTT
few	14	TRBJ2-2	TRBV5-4	.	CASSPTLNTGELFF	TGTGCCAGCAGCCCCACACTGAACACCGGGGAGCTGTTTTTT
.	13	TRBJ1-1	TRBV30	.	CAWSVTANTEAFF	TGTGCCTGGAGTGTAACGGCGAACACTGAAGCTTTCTTT
.	14	TRBJ2-3	TRBV6-6	.	CASSLTAGTDTQYF	TGTGCCAGCAGCCTCACGGCGGGCACAGATACGCAGTATTTT
.	15	TRBJ2-6	TRBV19	.	CASTANSPGANVLTF	TGTGCCAGTACCGCCAACAGTCCTGGGGCCAACGTCCTGACTTTC
.	15	TRBJ2-7	TRBV14	.	CASSPPRGTYYEQYF	TGTGCCAGCAGCCCCCCCAGGGGGACTTACTACGAGCAGTACTTC
.	16	TRBJ1-3	TRBV5-1	TRBD1	CASSPSGTGYGNTIYF	TGCGCCAGCAGCCCTTCCGGGACAGGGTATGGAAACACCATATATTTT
.	14	TRBJ1-6	TRBV4-1	.	CASQGGNPNSPLHF	TGCGCCAGCCAAGGTGGGAACCCTAATTCACCCCTCCACTTT